What follows is one TCR beta chain and its context. The antigen remains unidentified. Trimming took 1 base from V and 6 from J; bases not matched to a gene: 2. This CDR3 comprises 15 residues. The germline V gene encodes CDR1 SSHAT and CDR2 FNYEAQ (reference sequence). The repertoire was sequenced with immunoSEQ multiplex PCR; TCRdb's copy has only in-frame clones and lacks some. This table holds 65,000 to 95,000 clones, roughly 84% found once. The entry originates in a study of OX40 agonist ivuxolimab in advanced cancers. The study, taken as a whole, reports: Clonal expansion was seen in CD4+ and CD8+ blood T cells by week 6 at 0.1 to 3.0 mg/kg. Some nonresponders also had low normalized T-cell clonal expansion. On average, CD8+ T cells showed a greater number of expanded clones than CD4+.

The TCR sequence derives from an adult with an advanced solid tumor such as melanoma, head and neck, liver or kidney cancer. Sequencing used CD4+ or CD8+ T cells sorted from blood, obtained in a trial of the OX40 agonist ivuxolimab. V usage is TRBV7-7 and J usage is TRBJ2-3; 12 bases are a match to TRBD2. CDR3 protein: CASSLGLAGADTQYF. The CDR3 DNA reads TGTGCCAGCAGCTTAGGACTAGCGGGAGCCGATACGCAGTATTTT.